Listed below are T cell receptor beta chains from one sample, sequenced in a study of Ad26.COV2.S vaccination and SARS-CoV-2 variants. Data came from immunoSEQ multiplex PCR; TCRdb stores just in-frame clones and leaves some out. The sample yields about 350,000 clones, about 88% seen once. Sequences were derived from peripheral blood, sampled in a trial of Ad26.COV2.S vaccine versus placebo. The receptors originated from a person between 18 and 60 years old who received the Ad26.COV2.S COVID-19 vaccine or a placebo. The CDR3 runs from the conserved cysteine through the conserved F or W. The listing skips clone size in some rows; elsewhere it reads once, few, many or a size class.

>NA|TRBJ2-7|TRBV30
CALAAGGEQYF
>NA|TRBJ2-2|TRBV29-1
CSVLNGGNTGELFF
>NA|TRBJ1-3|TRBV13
CASSLGAGNSGNTIYF
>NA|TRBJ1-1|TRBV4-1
CASSQSRETEAFF
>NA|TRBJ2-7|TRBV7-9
CASSLDEWWSYF
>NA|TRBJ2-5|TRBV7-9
CASSLAKGAETQYF
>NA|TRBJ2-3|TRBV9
CASSPRGPSTDTQYF
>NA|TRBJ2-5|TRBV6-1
CASSKGLGIQETQYF
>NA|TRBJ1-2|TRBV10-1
CASSEGANYGYTF
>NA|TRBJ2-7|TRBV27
CASSLLSGRASYEQYF
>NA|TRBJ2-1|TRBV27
CASRLFTGTSVREQFF
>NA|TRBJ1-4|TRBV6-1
CASSEGDSKNEKLFF
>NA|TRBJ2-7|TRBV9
CASSPRTSGGYEQYF
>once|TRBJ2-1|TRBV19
CASSTRAFWREGHEQFF
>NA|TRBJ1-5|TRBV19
CASSIGAGGLGNQPQHF
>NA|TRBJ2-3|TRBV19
CASSTRGLAGGPGLDTQYF
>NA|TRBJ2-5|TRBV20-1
CSASGPETQYF
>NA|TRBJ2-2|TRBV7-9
CASSLLALAGQTGELFF
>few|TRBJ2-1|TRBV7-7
CASSMSGQGYNEQFF
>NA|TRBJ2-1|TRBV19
CASSLNRWLRGGNEQFF
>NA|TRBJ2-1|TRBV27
CASSREQGRAYNEQFF
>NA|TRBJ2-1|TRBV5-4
CASSVSGTQYNEQFF
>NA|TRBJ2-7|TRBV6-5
CASSRGQGLTYEQYF
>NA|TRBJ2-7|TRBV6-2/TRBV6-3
CASSRLTTWGGEQYF
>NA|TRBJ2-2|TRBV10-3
CAIRPQDTGELFF
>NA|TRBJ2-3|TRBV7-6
CASSLGSGTYLADTQYF
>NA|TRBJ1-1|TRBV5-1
CASSLEAVTEAFF
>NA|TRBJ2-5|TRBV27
CASSLWSGETQYF
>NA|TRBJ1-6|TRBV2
CASSEHFRDSPLHF
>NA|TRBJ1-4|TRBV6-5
CASTQGPVYGKLFF
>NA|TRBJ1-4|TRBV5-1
CASSFGQGEEKLFF
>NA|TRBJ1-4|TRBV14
CASSVRFNEKLFF
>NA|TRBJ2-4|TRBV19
CASSMLAGKNIQYF
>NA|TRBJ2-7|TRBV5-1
CASSSAHSYEQYF
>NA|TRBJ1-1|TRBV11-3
CASSLVTGGPHTEAFF
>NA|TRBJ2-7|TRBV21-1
CASPKIIGTYGANEQYF
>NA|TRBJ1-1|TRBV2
CASSAQALTEAFF
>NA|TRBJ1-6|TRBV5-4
CASSSGGTGNNSPLHF
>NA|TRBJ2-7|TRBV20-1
CSAGVNEQYF
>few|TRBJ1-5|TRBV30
CAWGRGNQPQHF
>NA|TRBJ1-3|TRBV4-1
CASSQDDRGHGNTIYF
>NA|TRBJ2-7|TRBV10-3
CAISVYGPRYEQYF
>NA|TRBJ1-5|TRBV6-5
CASSYSARVGNQPQHF
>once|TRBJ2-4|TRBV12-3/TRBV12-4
CASRSDVKNIQYF
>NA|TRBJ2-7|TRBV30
CAWDRTGSSYEQYF
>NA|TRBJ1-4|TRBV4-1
CASSQRGNNEKLFF
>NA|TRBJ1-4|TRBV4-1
CASSQVVGREATNEKLFF
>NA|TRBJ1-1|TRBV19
CASSRAPGTEAFF
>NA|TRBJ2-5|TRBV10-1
CASSESGRQETQYF
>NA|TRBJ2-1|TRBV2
CASTLFPGQTNEQFF
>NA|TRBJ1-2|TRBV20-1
CSASGQGSPLYGYTF
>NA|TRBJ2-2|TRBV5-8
CASSHRDRGLVGELFF
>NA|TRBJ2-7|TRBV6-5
CASSYSRARYEQYF